This TCR beta chain appears in the sequencing data of a study of response to subunit inactivated influenza vaccine. This clonotype was picked up a small number of times. TCRdb itself ran the RT-PCR reads through MiXCR, one entry per CDR3 protein. The table has about 780,000 distinct CDR3 sequences, around 20% seen once. The receptor's source is a man aged 45-60 years who received an inactivated influenza vaccine. Sequences were derived from PBMCs from blood, sampled around 5 days after vaccination.

The DNA for the CDR3 is TGTGCCAGCAGTTACTCGAGTCGGACAGGGGCCACACCCCTCCACTTT. Protein product: CASSYSSRTGATPLHF. J is TRBJ1-6 and V is TRBV6-5, with TRBD1 matching over 9 bases. The germline CDR1 and CDR2 sequences are MNHEY and SVGAGI. The CDR3 totals 16 residues. The trim removed 0 bases at V and 11 bases at J, leaving 8 bases unmatched.